This is a list of T cell receptor beta chains from one sample in a study of cytomegalovirus exposure and HLA in healthy donors. Profiled with immunoSEQ multiplex PCR; TCRdb holds only in-frame clones, not every one. The sample includes about 150,000 clones, about three fifths seen only once; the top ten take around 3%. The sample taken for sequencing was PBMCs. These receptors were obtained from a woman under 40 in good health and CMV-seropositive. CDR3s include the opening cysteine and the closing phenylalanine or tryptophan. Each record gives: clone size, D gene, V gene, J gene, CDR3 DNA, CDR3 protein. The D gene is left open where the match is weak. For some rows the clone size is stated as once, few or many, or as a class when expanded; others skip it.

clone size: NA
D gene: NA
V gene: TRBV19
J gene: TRBJ1-5
CDR3 DNA: TGTGCCAGTAGTATGTGGGGGCAGGACGGCAATCAGCCCCAGCATTTT
CDR3 protein: CASSMWGQDGNQPQHF

clone size: NA
D gene: NA
V gene: TRBV28
J gene: TRBJ1-5
CDR3 DNA: TGTGCAGCTAGGGCGGGGTTGGAGTTCAATCAGCCCCAGCATTTT
CDR3 protein: CAARAGLEFNQPQHF

clone size: NA
D gene: TRBD2
V gene: TRBV19
J gene: TRBJ2-1
CDR3 DNA: TGTGCCAGTACCCCCGGGACTAGCTATAGTGAGCAGTTCTTC
CDR3 protein: CASTPGTSYSEQFF

clone size: NA
D gene: TRBD1
V gene: TRBV5-4
J gene: TRBJ1-2
CDR3 DNA: TGTGCCAGCACCCCTGACAGGGAGAGAAATGGCTACACCTTC
CDR3 protein: CASTPDRERNGYTF

clone size: NA
D gene: NA
V gene: TRBV27
J gene: TRBJ1-4
CDR3 DNA: TGTGCCAGCAGTTTAACTCAAGTTACAACTAATGAAAAACTGTTTTTT
CDR3 protein: CASSLTQVTTNEKLFF

clone size: NA
D gene: NA
V gene: TRBV5-8
J gene: TRBJ1-4
CDR3 DNA: TGTGCCAGCAGCTTGGGGACAGAAAAACTGTTTTTT
CDR3 protein: CASSLGTEKLFF

clone size: NA
D gene: NA
V gene: TRBV6-1
J gene: TRBJ2-2
CDR3 DNA: TGTGCCAGTTCGGCGGAGACCGCGAACACCGGGGAGCTGTTTTTT
CDR3 protein: CASSAETANTGELFF

clone size: few
D gene: NA
V gene: TRBV10-2
J gene: TRBJ1-2
CDR3 DNA: TGCGCCAGCAGGTTACCAGGGGACCCTGGGGGCTACACCTTC
CDR3 protein: CASRLPGDPGGYTF

clone size: few
D gene: NA
V gene: TRBV7-3
J gene: TRBJ1-1
CDR3 DNA: TGTGCCAGCAGCGCCCAGGGGTTGGCTGAAGCTTTCTTT
CDR3 protein: CASSAQGLAEAFF

clone size: once
D gene: TRBD2
V gene: TRBV5-1
J gene: TRBJ2-7
CDR3 DNA: TGCGCCAGCAGCCGGGACTACTACGAGCAGTACTTC
CDR3 protein: CASSRDYYEQYF

clone size: NA
D gene: NA
V gene: TRBV6-5
J gene: TRBJ2-1
CDR3 DNA: TGTGCCAGCAGTCTGCGGACTGCTAACAATGAGCAGTTCTTC
CDR3 protein: CASSLRTANNEQFF